Sequencing of this T cell receptor beta chain was carried out in a study of blood T cell repertoires in COVID-19. Per the study methods: Amplification with reference gene primers provided the estimates of nucleated cell counts. Libraries were prepared by immunoSEQ multiplex PCR; TCRdb keeps only in-frame clonotypes and omits some of them. That table is the source of V, J and clone size, and D and trimming were worked out from the DNA. Of approximately 130,000 clones listed, 77% are singletons. The receptor was derived from an elderly man with acute or convalescent COVID-19. Source material: peripheral blood.

CDR3 DNA: TGTGCCAGCAGCGGGGCTGAGGAGCAGTACTTC. Encoded protein: CASSGAEEQYF. The chain combines TRBV5-5 with TRBJ2-7; weak D call: TRBD1 (5 bases). This CDR3 is 11 amino acids long. The V gene's germline CDR1 is SGHKS and CDR2 YYEKEE (reference sequence). Trimming left V 4 bases short and J 7 bases short, with 9 bases between.